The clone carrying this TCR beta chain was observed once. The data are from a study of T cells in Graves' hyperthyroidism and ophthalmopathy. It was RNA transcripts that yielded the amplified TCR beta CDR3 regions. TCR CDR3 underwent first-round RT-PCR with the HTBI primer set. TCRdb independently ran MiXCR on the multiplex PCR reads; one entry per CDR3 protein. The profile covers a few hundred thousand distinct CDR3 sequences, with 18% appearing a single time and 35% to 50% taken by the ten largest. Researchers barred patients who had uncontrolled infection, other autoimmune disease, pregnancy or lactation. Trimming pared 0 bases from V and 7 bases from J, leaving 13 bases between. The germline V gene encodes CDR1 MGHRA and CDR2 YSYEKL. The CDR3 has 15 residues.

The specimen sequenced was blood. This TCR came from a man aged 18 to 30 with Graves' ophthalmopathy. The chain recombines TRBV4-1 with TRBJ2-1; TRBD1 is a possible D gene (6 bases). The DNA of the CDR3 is TGCGCCAGCAGCCAAGAGGGGGCCGGGTGGAATGAGCAGTTCTTC. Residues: CASSQEGAGWNEQFF.